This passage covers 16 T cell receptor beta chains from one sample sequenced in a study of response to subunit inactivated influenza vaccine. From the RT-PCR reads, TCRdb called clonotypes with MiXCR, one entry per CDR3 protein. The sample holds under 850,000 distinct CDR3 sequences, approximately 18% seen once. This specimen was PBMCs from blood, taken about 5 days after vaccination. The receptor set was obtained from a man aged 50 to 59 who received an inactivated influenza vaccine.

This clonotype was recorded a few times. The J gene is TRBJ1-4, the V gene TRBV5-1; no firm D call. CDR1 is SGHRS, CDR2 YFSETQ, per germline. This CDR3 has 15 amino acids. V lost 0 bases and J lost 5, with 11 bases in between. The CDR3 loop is CASSLGGSYNEKLFF. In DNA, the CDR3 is TGCGCCAGCAGCTTGGGTGGGAGCTACAATGAAAAACTGTTTTTT.

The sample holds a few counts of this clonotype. CDR3 region: CASSWRGTGARRLYNEQFF. The CDR3 coding sequence is TGTGCCAGCAGCTGGAGGGGGACGGGAGCGCGAAGGCTCTACAATGAGCAGTTCTTC. The J gene is TRBJ2-1, the V gene TRBV7-3; D assignment may be TRBD1 or TRBD2 (6 bases each). The V gene's germline CDR1 is SGHTA and CDR2 FQGTGA. V gave up 4 bases and J gave up 3 bases, with 25 bases separating them. There are 19 residues in the CDR3. The full variable domain, completed using reference TRBV7-3 and TRBJ2-1, is GAGVSQTPSNKVTEKGKYVELRCDPISGHTALYWYRQSLGQGPEFLIYFQGTGAADDSGLPNDRFFAVRPEGSVSTLKIQRTERGDSAVYLCASSWRGTGARRLYNEQFFGPGTRLTVL.

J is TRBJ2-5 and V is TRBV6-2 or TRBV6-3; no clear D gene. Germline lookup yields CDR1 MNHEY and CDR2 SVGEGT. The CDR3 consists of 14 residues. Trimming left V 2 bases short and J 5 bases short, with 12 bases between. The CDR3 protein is CASSYRVRRETQYF. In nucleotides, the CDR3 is TGTGCCAGCAGTTACCGGGTGCGCAGGGAGACCCAGTACTTC.

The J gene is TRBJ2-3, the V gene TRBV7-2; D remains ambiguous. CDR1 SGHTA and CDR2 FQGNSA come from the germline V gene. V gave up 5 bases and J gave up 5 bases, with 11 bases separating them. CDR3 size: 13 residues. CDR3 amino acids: CASSDRTGDTQYF. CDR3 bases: TGTGCCAGCAGCGACCGGACGGGAGATACGCAGTATTTT. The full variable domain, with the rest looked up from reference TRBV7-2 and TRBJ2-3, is GAGVSQSPSNKVTEKGKDVELRCDPISGHTALYWYRQSLGQGLEFLIYFQGNSAPDKSGLPSDRFSAERTGGSVSTLTIQRTQQEDSAVYLCASSDRTGDTQYFGPGTRLTVL.

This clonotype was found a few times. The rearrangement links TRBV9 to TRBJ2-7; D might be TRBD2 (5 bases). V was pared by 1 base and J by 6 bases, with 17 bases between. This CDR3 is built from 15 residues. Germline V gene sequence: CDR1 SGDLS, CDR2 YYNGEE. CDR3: CASSVSAPPEGEQYF. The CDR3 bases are TGTGCCAGCAGCGTAAGTGCGCCTCCCGAGGGCGAGCAGTACTTC. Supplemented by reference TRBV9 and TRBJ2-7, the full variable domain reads DSGVTQTPKHLITATGQRVTLRCSPRSGDLSVYWYQQSLDQGLQFLIQYYNGEERAKGNILERFSAQQFPDLHSELNLSSLELGDSALYFCASSVSAPPEGEQYFGPGTRLTVT.

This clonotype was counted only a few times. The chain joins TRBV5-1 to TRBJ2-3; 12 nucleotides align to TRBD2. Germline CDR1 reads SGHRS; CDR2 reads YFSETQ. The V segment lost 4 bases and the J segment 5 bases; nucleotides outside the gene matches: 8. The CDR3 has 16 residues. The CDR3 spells CASSPPGLAGLDTQYF. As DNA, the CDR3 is TGCGCCAGCAGCCCGCCGGGACTAGCGGGCCTAGATACGCAGTATTTT.

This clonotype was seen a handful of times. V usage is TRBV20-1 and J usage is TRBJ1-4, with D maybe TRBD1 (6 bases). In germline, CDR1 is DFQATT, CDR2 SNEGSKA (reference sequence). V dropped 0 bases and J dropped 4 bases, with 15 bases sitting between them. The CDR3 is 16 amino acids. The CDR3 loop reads CSARETGRLNNEKLFF. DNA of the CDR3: TGCAGTGCTAGAGAAACAGGGCGTCTAAATAATGAAAAACTGTTTTTT.

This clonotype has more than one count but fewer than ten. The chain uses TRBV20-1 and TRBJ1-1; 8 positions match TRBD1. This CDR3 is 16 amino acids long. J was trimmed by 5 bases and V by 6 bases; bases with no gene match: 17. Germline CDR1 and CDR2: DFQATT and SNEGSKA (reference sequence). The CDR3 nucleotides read TGCAGTGCACAATCACCGGGACAGGATAGGAAAACTGAAGCTTTCTTT. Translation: CSAQSPGQDRKTEAFF.

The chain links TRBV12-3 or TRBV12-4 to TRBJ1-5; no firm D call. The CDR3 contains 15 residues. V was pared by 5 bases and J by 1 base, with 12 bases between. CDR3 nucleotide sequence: TGTGCCAGCAGTCCACAAGTGGGGAGCAATCAGCCCCAGCATTTT. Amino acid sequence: CASSPQVGSNQPQHF.

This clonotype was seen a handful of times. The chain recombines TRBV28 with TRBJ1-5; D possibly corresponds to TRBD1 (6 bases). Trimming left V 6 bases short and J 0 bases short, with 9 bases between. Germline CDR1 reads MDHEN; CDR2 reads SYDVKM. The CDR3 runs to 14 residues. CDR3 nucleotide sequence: TGTGCCAGCAGCCGGGACATTAGCAATCAGCCCCAGCATTTT. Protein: CASSRDISNQPQHF.

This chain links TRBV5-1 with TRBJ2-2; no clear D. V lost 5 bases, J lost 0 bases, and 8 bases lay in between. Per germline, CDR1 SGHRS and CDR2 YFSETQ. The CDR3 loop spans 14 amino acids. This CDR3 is CASRPASNTGELFF. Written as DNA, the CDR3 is TGCGCCAGCAGGCCAGCCTCGAACACCGGGGAGCTGTTTTTT.

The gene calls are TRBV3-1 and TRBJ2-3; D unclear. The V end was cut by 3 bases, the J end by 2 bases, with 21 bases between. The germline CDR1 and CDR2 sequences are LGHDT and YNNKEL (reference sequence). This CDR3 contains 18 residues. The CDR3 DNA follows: TGTGCCAGCAGCCACCAAAAGGGTGCGGAACCCTACACAGATACGCAGTATTTT. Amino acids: CASSHQKGAEPYTDTQYF.

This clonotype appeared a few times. The CDR3 reads CASSDRGQAWRQETQYF. Written as DNA, the CDR3 is TGTGCCAGCAGTGACAGGGGTCAAGCATGGCGCCAAGAGACCCAGTACTTC. The V gene is TRBV6-1, the J gene TRBJ2-5; TRBD1 is a possible D gene (6 bases). V shed 3 bases and J shed 1 base, with 18 bases lying between them. The CDR3 has 17 residues. CDR1 MNHNS and CDR2 SASEGT come from the germline V gene.

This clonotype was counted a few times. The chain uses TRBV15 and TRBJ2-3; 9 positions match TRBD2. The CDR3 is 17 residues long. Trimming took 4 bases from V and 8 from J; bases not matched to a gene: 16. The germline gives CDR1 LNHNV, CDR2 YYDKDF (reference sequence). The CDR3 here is CATSTAPAGGPLGTQYF. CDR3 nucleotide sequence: TGTGCCACCAGCACAGCCCCTGCGGGGGGGCCTTTAGGTACGCAGTATTTT.

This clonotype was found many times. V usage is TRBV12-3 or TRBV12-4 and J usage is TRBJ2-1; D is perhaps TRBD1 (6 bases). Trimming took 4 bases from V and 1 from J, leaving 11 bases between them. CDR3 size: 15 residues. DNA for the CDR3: TGTGCCAGCAGTTCCGGACAGTTATCCTACAATGAGCAGTTCTTC. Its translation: CASSSGQLSYNEQFF.

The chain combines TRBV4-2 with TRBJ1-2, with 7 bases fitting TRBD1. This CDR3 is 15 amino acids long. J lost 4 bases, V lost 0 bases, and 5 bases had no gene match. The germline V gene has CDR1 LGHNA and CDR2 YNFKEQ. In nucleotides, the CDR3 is TGTGCCAGCAGCCAAGATGGGACAGCTGGCTATGGCTACACCTTC. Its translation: CASSQDGTAGYGYTF.